This is a list of T cell receptor beta chains from one sample in a study of blood T cell repertoires in COVID-19. Profiled with immunoSEQ multiplex PCR; TCRdb holds only in-frame clones, not every one. The sample gives about 140,000 clones, 77% of which show up once; approximately 9% is in the top ten. Sequenced: peripheral blood. The receptors come from a woman aged 45-60 years with active or convalescent COVID-19. The CDR3 runs from the conserved cysteine through the conserved F or W. The D gene is left open where the match is weak. Clone size is given for some rows only: seen once, a few or many times, or a class if the clone is expanded.

V,size,J,D,DNA,CDR3
TRBV30,few,TRBJ2-1,.,TGTGCCTGGAGTCCGTACAATGAGCAGTTCTTC,CAWSPYNEQFF
TRBV7-8,.,TRBJ1-3,TRBD1,TGTGCCAGCAGCTTAGTGGTTGGCAGGGGGACTGGAAACACCATATATTTT,CASSLVVGRGTGNTIYF
TRBV7-9,.,TRBJ2-1,.,TGTGCCAGCAGCCCCTGGACCGGAGGGGATGAGCAGTTCTTC,CASSPWTGGDEQFF
TRBV2,.,TRBJ1-5,.,TGTGCCAGCATTGAACAGGGACATAGCAATCAGCCCCAGCATTTT,CASIEQGHSNQPQHF
TRBV6-2/TRBV6-3,.,TRBJ2-2,.,TGTGCCAGCAGTTACGTCATGGGGCCAGTCACCGGGGAGCTGTTTTTT,CASSYVMGPVTGELFF
TRBV11-3,.,TRBJ2-3,.,TGTGCCAGCAGCTTAGGGTCGGGGGAGACAGATACGCAGTATTTT,CASSLGSGETDTQYF
TRBV7-9,.,TRBJ1-1,.,TGTGCCAGCGACTTTCCGGCGGGCAGACCGAACACTGAAGCTTTCTTT,CASDFPAGRPNTEAFF
TRBV6-2/TRBV6-3,.,TRBJ2-3,.,TGTGCCAGCAGTTACTCGAGGCAAGATACGCAGTATTTT,CASSYSRQDTQYF
TRBV5-1,.,TRBJ2-5,TRBD2,TGCGCCAGCAGCTTCGGACTAGCGGAAACGTACCAAGAGACCCAGTACTTC,CASSFGLAETYQETQYF
TRBV30,.,TRBJ2-7,.,TGTGCCTGGAGCTATTCCAGGGGTTACGAGCAGTACTTC,CAWSYSRGYEQYF
TRBV7-2,.,TRBJ2-1,TRBD2,TGTGCCAGCAGCGGCAAGACGGGAGGTACGGATGAGCAGTTCTTC,CASSGKTGGTDEQFF
TRBV7-2,.,TRBJ2-7,.,TGTGCCAGCAGCCCATCACAGGACTCCTACGAGCAGTACTTC,CASSPSQDSYEQYF
TRBV11-2,.,TRBJ2-3,.,TGTGCCAGCAGCCTACAGCCTAGCGCAACAGATACGCAGTATTTT,CASSLQPSATDTQYF
TRBV6-6,.,TRBJ1-2,.,TGTGCCAGCAGTTATTATGACAGCACGCAGGGCTACACCTTC,CASSYYDSTQGYTF
TRBV10-3,few,TRBJ2-5,.,TGTGCCACCCGTCAGGGTTTAGGCATTCAAGAGACCCAGTACTTC,CATRQGLGIQETQYF
TRBV18,.,TRBJ1-5,.,TGTGCCAGCTCACCATCCGGGAATAGCAATCAGCCCCAGCATTTT,CASSPSGNSNQPQHF
TRBV5-4,.,TRBJ2-3,.,TGTGCCAGCAGCTTGAGGGGTGACACAGATACGCAGTATTTT,CASSLRGDTDTQYF
TRBV28,.,TRBJ1-4,TRBD1,TGTGCCAGCAGTTCGTCCCGGGACAGGGGTTCGGGAGAAAAACTGTTTTTT,CASSSSRDRGSGEKLFF
TRBV6-2/TRBV6-3,.,TRBJ2-1,TRBD2,TGTGCCAGCAGTTACCCGAGCGGGGGGGCCTTGGAGCAGTTCTTC,CASSYPSGGALEQFF
TRBV15,.,TRBJ1-6,.,TGTGCCACCAGCAGAGATAGAGGCGGGTCACCCCTCCACTTT,CATSRDRGGSPLHF
TRBV29-1,.,TRBJ2-3,.,TGCAGCGTTGAAGACCCGCGGAAAGGGGGGGGCCGCACAGATACGCAGTATTTT,CSVEDPRKGGGRTDTQYF
TRBV7-8,few,TRBJ1-4,.,TGTGCCAGCAGCTTAGTACTAATATCTGAAAAACTGTTTTTT,CASSLVLISEKLFF